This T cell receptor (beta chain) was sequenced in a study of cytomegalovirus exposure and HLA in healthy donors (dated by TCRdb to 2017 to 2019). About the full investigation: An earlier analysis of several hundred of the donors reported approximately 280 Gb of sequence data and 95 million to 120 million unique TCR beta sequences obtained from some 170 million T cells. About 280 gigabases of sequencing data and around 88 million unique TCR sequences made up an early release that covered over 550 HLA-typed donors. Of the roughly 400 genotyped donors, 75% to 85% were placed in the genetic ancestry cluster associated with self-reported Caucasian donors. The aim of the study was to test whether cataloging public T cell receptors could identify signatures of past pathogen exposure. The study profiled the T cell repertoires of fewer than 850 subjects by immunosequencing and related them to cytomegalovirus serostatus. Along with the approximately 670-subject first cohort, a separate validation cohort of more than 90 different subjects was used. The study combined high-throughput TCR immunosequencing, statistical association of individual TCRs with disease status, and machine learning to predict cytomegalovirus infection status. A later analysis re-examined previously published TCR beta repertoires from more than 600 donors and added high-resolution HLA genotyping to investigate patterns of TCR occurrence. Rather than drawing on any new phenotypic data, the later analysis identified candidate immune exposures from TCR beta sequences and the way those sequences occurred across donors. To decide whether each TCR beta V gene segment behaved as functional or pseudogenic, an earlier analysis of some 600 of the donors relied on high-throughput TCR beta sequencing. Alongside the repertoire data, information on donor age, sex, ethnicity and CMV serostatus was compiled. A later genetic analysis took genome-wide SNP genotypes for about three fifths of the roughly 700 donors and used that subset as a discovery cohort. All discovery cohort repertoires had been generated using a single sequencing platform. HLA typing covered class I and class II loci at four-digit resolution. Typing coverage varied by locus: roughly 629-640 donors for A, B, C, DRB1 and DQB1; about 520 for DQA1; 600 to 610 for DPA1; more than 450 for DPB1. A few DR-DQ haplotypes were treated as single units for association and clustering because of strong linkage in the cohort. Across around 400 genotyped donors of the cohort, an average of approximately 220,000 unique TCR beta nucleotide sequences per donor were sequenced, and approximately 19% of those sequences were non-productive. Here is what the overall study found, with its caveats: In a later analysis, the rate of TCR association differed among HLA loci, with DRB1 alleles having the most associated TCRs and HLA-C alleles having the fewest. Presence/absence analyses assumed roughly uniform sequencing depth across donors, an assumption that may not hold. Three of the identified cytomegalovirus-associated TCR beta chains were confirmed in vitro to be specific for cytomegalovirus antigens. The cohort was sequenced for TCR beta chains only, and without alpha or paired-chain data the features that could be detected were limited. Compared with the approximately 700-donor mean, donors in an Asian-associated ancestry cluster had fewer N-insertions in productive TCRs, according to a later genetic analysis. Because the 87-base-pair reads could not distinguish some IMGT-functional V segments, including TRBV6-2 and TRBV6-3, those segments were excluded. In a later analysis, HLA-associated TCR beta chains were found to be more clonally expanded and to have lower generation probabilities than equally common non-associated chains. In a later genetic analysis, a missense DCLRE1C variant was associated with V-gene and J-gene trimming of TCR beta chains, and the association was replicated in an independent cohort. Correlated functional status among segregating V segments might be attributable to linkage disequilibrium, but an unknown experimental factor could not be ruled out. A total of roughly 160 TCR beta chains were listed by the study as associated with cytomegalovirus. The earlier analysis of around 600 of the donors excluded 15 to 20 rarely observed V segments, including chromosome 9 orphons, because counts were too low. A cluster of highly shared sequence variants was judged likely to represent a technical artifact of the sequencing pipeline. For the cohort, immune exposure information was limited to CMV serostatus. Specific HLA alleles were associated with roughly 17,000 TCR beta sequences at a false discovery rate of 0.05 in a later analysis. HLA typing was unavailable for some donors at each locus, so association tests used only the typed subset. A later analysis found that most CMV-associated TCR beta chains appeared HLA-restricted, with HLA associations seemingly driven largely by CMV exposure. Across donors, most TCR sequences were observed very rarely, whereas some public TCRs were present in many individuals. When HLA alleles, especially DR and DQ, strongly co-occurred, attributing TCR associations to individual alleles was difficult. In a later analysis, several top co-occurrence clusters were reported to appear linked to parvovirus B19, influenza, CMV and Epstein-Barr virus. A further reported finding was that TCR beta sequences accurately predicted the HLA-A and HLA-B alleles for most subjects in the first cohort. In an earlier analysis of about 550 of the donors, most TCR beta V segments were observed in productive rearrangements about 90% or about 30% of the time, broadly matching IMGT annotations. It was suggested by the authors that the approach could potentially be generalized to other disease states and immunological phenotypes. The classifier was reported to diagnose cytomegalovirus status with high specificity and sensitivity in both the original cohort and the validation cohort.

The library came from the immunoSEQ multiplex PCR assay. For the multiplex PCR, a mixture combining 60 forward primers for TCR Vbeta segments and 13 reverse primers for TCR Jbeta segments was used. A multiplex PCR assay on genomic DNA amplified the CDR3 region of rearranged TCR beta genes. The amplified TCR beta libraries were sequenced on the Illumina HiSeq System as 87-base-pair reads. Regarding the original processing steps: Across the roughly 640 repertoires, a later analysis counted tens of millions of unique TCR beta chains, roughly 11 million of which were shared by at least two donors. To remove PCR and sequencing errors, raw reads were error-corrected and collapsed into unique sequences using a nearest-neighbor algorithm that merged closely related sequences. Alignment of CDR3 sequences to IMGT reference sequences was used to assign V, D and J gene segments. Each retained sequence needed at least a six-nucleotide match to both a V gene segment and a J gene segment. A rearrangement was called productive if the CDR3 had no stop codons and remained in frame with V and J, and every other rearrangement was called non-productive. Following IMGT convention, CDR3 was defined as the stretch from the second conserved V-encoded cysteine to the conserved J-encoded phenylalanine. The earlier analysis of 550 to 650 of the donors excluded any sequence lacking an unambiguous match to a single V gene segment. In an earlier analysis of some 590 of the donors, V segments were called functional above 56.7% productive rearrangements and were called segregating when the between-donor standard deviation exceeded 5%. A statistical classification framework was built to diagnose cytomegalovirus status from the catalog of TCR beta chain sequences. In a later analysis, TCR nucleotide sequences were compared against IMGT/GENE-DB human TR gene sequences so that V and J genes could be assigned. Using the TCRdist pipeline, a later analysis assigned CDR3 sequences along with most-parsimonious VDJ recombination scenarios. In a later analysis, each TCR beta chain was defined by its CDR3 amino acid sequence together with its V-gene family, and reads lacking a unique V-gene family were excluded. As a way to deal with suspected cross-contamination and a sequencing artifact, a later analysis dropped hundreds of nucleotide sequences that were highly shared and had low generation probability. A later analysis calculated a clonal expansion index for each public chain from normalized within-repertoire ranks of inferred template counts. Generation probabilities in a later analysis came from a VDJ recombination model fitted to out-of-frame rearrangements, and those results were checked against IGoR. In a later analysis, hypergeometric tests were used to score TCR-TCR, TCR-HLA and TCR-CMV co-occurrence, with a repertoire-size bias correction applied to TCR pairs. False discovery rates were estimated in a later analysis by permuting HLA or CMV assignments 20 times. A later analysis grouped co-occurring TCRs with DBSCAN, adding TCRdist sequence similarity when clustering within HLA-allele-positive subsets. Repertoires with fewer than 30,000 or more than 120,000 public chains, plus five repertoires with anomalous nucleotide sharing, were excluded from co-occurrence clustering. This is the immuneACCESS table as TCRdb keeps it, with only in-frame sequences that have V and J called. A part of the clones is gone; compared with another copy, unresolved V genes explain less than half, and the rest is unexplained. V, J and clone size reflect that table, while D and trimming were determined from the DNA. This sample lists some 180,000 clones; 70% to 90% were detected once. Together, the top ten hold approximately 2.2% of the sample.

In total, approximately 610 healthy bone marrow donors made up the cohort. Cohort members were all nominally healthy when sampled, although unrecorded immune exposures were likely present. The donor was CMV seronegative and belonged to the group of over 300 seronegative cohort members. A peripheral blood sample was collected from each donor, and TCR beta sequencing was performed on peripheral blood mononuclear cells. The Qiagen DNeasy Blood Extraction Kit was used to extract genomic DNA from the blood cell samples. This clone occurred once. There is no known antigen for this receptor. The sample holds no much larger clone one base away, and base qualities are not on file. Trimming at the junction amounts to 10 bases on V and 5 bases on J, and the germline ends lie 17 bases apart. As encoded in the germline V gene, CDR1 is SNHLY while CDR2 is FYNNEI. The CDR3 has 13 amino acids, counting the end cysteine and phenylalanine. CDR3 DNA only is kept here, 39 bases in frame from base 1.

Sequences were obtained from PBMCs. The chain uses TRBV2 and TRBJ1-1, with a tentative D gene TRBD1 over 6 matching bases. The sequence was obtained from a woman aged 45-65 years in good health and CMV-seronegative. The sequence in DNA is TGTGCCACCCAGTACGGGGGGCTGACTGAAGCTTTCTTT. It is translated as CATQYGGLTEAFF.